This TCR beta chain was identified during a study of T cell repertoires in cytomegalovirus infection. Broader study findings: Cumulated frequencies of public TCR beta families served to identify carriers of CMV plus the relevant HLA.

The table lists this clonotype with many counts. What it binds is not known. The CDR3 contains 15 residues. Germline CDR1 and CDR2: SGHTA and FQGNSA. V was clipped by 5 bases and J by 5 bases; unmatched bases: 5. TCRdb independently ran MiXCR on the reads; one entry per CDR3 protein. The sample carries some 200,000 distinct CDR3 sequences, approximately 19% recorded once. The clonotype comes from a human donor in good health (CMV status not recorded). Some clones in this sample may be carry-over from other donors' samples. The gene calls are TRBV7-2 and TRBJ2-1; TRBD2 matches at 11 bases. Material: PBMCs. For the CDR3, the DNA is TGTGCCAGCAGCCCTGCGGGACTAGCGGACAATGAGCAGTTCTTC. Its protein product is CASSPAGLADNEQFF.